These T cell receptor beta chains were read from a single sample in a study of shared clonotypes between healthy human individuals. Clones were sequenced by immunoSEQ multiplex PCR, and TCRdb holds only the in-frame ones, with some missing. The repertoire consists of 600,000 to 750,000 clones, with approximately 72% occurring once and the leading ten covering more than 1.5%. The sequenced material came from memory CD4+ T cells sorted from blood. These receptors all come from a woman younger than 45 in good health. The CDR3 runs from the conserved cysteine through the conserved F or W. The D gene is left open where the match is weak. The size of a clone is reported for some rows only, either as once, few or many, or as a class for expanded clones.

V gene	clone size	D gene	J gene	CDR3 protein	CDR3 DNA
TRBV7-8	.	.	TRBJ2-5	CASSFGLGETQYF	TGTGCCAGCAGCTTCGGACTGGGAGAGACCCAGTACTTC
TRBV5-1	.	.	TRBJ2-3	CASSPKGTDTQYF	TGCGCCAGCAGTCCAAAGGGCACAGATACGCAGTATTTT
TRBV18	.	.	TRBJ1-1	CASSPGDSGTEAFF	TGTGCCAGCTCACCGGGGGACTCGGGCACTGAAGCTTTCTTT
TRBV28	.	.	TRBJ2-1	CASSKTAIGDEQFF	TGTGCCAGCAGCAAGACCGCCATTGGCGATGAGCAGTTCTTC
TRBV6-5	.	.	TRBJ2-6	CASSYSPGGANVLTF	TGTGCCAGCAGTTACTCACCTGGTGGGGCCAACGTCCTGACTTTC
TRBV7-9	.	.	TRBJ2-1	CASSLDNEQFF	TGTGCCAGCAGCTTAGACAATGAGCAGTTCTTC
TRBV19	.	.	TRBJ1-2	CASSIGPAANYGYTF	TGTGCCAGTAGTATAGGTCCCGCAGCTAACTATGGCTACACCTTC
TRBV5-1	.	.	TRBJ1-4	CASSLEGRGHEKLFF	TGCGCCAGCAGCTTGGAGGGGAGAGGCCATGAAAAACTGTTTTTT
TRBV18	.	.	TRBJ2-5	CASSPPGGAGETQYF	TGTGCCAGCTCACCACCGGGGGGGGCCGGAGAGACCCAGTACTTC
TRBV7-3	.	.	TRBJ1-1	CASSARPGAGAEAFF	TGTGCCAGCAGCGCCCGGCCAGGGGCGGGGGCTGAAGCTTTCTTT
TRBV28	.	TRBD1	TRBJ1-5	CASSFGTGGNQPQHF	TGTGCCAGCAGTTTTGGGACAGGCGGCAATCAGCCCCAGCATTTT
TRBV11-3	.	TRBD1	TRBJ1-1	CASSFKGANTEAFF	TGTGCCAGCAGCTTCAAGGGGGCCAACACTGAAGCTTTCTTT
TRBV5-1	.	.	TRBJ2-5	CASRREAETQYF	TGCGCCAGCAGGCGGGAAGCAGAGACCCAGTACTTC
TRBV7-9	.	.	TRBJ2-1	CASTSVPTKGQFF	TGTGCCAGCACTTCAGTCCCTACTAAGGGGCAGTTCTTC
TRBV6-1	.	.	TRBJ2-5	CASGGTVQETQYF	TGTGCCAGCGGGGGGACAGTCCAAGAGACCCAGTACTTC
TRBV5-1	many	TRBD2	TRBJ2-3	CASRGEGRSTDTQYF	TGCGCCAGCCGGGGGGAGGGCCGGAGCACAGATACGCAGTATTTT
TRBV28	.	TRBD1	TRBJ1-1	CASSNNPGGAPSTEAFF	TGTGCCAGCAGCAATAATCCAGGGGGCGCCCCAAGTACTGAAGCTTTCTTT
TRBV7-2	many	TRBD2	TRBJ2-7	CASSPQRDSYEQYF	TGTGCCAGCAGCCCCCAGCGGGACTCTTACGAGCAGTACTTC
TRBV27	.	.	TRBJ2-7	CASSPPQGYEQYF	TGTGCCAGCAGTCCCCCACAGGGCTACGAGCAGTACTTC
TRBV27	.	TRBD2	TRBJ2-3	CASSPVGGSHQRQYF	TGTGCCAGCAGCCCCGTGGGAGGGAGCCACCAAAGGCAGTATTTT
TRBV5-1	.	TRBD2	TRBJ2-1	CASSPGTSGTYNEQFF	TGCGCCAGCAGCCCGGGGACTAGCGGGACATACAATGAGCAGTTCTTC
TRBV14	.	.	TRBJ1-1	CASSLQANTEAFF	TGTGCCAGCAGTCTACAGGCGAACACTGAAGCTTTCTTT
TRBV15	.	TRBD2	TRBJ2-5	CATSRVDSGTSGRQETQYF	TGTGCCACCAGCAGAGTTGACAGTGGGACTAGCGGGAGACAAGAGACCCAGTACTTC
TRBV11-2	.	.	TRBJ1-2	CASSLEWVRHPQGYTF	TGTGCCAGCAGCTTAGAGTGGGTCAGGCACCCCCAGGGCTACACCTTC
TRBV19	few	.	TRBJ2-7	CASSEGRPRSHEQYF	TGTGCCAGTAGTGAAGGCAGGCCGAGGTCCCACGAGCAGTACTTC
TRBV5-4	.	.	TRBJ2-7	CASSLRAGLSYEQYF	TGTGCCAGCAGCCTTAGGGCGGGACTCTCCTACGAGCAGTACTTC
TRBV10-1	.	.	TRBJ2-1	CASSEPGGVSYNEQFF	TGCGCCAGCAGTGAGCCAGGGGGGGTATCCTACAATGAGCAGTTCTTC
TRBV27	once	.	TRBJ2-1	CASRQAGSSYNEQFF	TGTGCCAGCAGACAAGCGGGTAGCTCCTACAATGAGCAGTTCTTC
TRBV20-1	.	.	TRBJ2-7	CSARDSGEQYF	TGCAGTGCTAGAGATTCCGGCGAGCAGTACTTC
TRBV14	many	.	TRBJ1-4	CASSRSGTVNEKLFF	TGTGCCAGCAGCCGGTCCGGGACGGTTAATGAAAAACTGTTTTTT
TRBV5-1	few	TRBD1	TRBJ1-1	CASRQGANTEAFF	TGCGCCAGCAGACAGGGGGCGAACACTGAAGCTTTCTTT
TRBV28	once	.	TRBJ1-5	CASSLVQEYQHF	TGTGCCAGCAGTTTAGTTCAGGAGTACCAGCATTTT
TRBV5-1	once	.	TRBJ1-3	CASSLGGTSGNTIYF	TGCGCCAGCAGCTTGGGTGGGACCTCTGGAAACACCATATATTTT
TRBV27	.	.	TRBJ2-7	CASSSGPSYEQYF	TGTGCCAGCAGTTCGGGACCCTCCTACGAGCAGTACTTC
TRBV5-1	.	TRBD2	TRBJ2-3	CASSQTGGPTDTQYF	TGCGCCAGCAGTCAAACGGGAGGGCCCACAGATACGCAGTATTTT
TRBV11-2	.	.	TRBJ2-1	CASSLDLEGVNEQFF	TGTGCCAGCAGCTTAGACCTAGAAGGGGTCAATGAGCAGTTCTTC
TRBV4-1	.	.	TRBJ1-5	CASSLGDGYSNQPQHF	TGCGCCAGCAGCCTTGGTGATGGTTATAGCAATCAGCCCCAGCATTTT
TRBV10-3	.	.	TRBJ2-2	CAIRRPQGTGELFF	TGTGCCATCAGACGCCCCCAGGGGACCGGGGAGCTGTTTTTT
TRBV6-4	.	TRBD1	TRBJ2-6	CASNRIEGTGGASGANVLTF	TGTGCCAGCAATAGAATTGAGGGGACAGGGGGCGCCTCTGGGGCCAACGTCCTGACTTTC
TRBV4-2	.	TRBD1	TRBJ2-1	CASSQEPGTGGYNEQFF	TGTGCCAGCAGCCAAGAACCCGGGACAGGGGGATACAATGAGCAGTTCTTC
TRBV25-1	.	TRBD2	TRBJ2-1	CASSESRTSESSYNEQFF	TGTGCCAGCAGTGAATCTCGGACTAGCGAGAGCTCCTACAATGAGCAGTTCTTC
TRBV5-6	.	.	TRBJ1-4	CASSLAVGTSANEKLFF	TGTGCCAGCAGCTTGGCGGTGGGCACCTCAGCTAATGAAAAACTGTTTTTT
TRBV20-1	few	.	TRBJ2-5	CSARLREQYF	TGCAGTGCTAGACTCAGGGAGCAGTACTTC
TRBV5-4	.	TRBD2	TRBJ2-7	CASSSGLALGYEQYF	TGTGCCAGCAGTTCTGGACTAGCTCTTGGCTACGAGCAGTACTTC
TRBV6-6	.	TRBD2	TRBJ2-1	CASLAGGFSGEQFF	TGTGCCAGTCTAGCGGGAGGGTTTAGTGGTGAGCAGTTCTTC
TRBV7-2	many	.	TRBJ2-1	CASSFYIENEQFF	TGTGCCAGCAGCTTTTACATTGAGAATGAGCAGTTCTTC
TRBV7-2	many	TRBD2	TRBJ2-1	CASSFLAGVAEQFF	TGTGCCAGCAGCTTCTTAGCGGGAGTGGCTGAGCAGTTCTTC
TRBV21-1	.	.	TRBJ2-3	CASSKVIRGADTQYF	TGTGCCAGCAGCAAAGTTATTCGGGGGGCAGATACGCAGTATTTT
TRBV28	.	.	TRBJ1-1	CASWARGGGAEAFF	TGTGCCAGTTGGGCCCGGGGCGGGGGAGCTGAAGCTTTCTTT
TRBV7-2	.	.	TRBJ1-2	CASSLRGGYGYTF	TGTGCCAGCAGCTTACGGGGTGGCTATGGCTACACCTTC
TRBV10-3	.	TRBD2	TRBJ2-7	CAISGRLAGGSYEQYF	TGTGCCATCAGTGGCCGACTAGCGGGAGGGTCCTACGAGCAGTACTTC
TRBV10-1	.	.	TRBJ2-5	CASSPTGRLGETQYF	TGCGCCAGCAGCCCTACTGGACGGTTGGGTGAGACCCAGTACTTC
TRBV7-9	.	.	TRBJ1-1	CASSFVLGEGISEAFF	TGTGCCAGCAGCTTCGTCCTGGGGGAGGGCATCTCTGAAGCTTTCTTT
TRBV21-1	.	.	TRBJ1-4	CASSPDWRASNEKLFF	TGTGCCAGCAGCCCAGATTGGCGGGCTTCTAATGAAAAACTGTTTTTT
TRBV28	.	.	TRBJ2-6	CASSFGRTFRNSGANVLTF	TGTGCCAGCAGTTTTGGAAGGACGTTTCGGAACTCTGGGGCCAACGTCCTGACTTTC